Described below is a single TCR beta chain sequence and its context. The data derive from a study of blood T cell repertoires in COVID-19. TCRdb keeps only in-frame clones here, not all; method: immunoSEQ multiplex PCR. The table records over 150,000 clones, roughly 80% of them present only once. V lost 5 bases and J 0 bases, leaving 11 bases between the germline ends. The length of the CDR3 is 13 residues. Germline CDR1 and CDR2: GTSNPN and SVGIG (reference sequence). The sample consisted of peripheral blood. This clonotype was sampled from a woman aged 60 to 75 with acute or convalescent COVID-19. The chain combines TRBV30 with TRBJ2-7, with D tentatively TRBD2 (5 bases). The CDR3 region is CAWGLTHSYEQYF. CDR3 sequence (DNA): TGTGCCTGGGGACTGACTCACTCCTACGAGCAGTACTTC.